These 19 T cell receptor beta chains were all obtained from the same sample, sequenced in a study of CD8+ T cells in alopecia areata. The sequencing template was cDNA reverse transcribed from extracted RNA. Generated by immunoSEQ multiplex PCR, the TCRdb table keeps only in-frame clones and is missing some. The sample has fewer than 250,000 clones; 50% to 65% are singletons. The sample in question was CD4+ T cells sorted from blood, obtained at week 0. The source of these receptors is a human donor with alopecia areata.

The V gene is TRBV7-9, the J gene TRBJ2-1, with D tentatively TRBD2 (5 bases). CDR1 SEHNR and CDR2 FQNEAQ come from the germline V gene (reference sequence). The CDR3 runs to 15 residues. V was pared by 1 base and J by 7 bases, with 14 bases between. The CDR3 region has the DNA TGTGCCAGCAGCTTAGGTAGCGATGCGGTAAATGAGCAGTTCTTC. Translated, it gives CASSLGSDAVNEQFF. Together with reference TRBV7-9 and TRBJ2-1, the CDR3 gives the full variable domain: DTGVSQNPRHKITKRGQNVTFRCDPISEHNRLYWYRQTLGQGPEFLTYFQNEAQLEKSRLLSDRFSAERPKGSFSTLEIQRTEQGDSAMYLCASSLGSDAVNEQFFGPGTRLTVL.

This sequence joins TRBV30 and TRBJ1-1; D uncertain. The CDR3 consists of 14 residues. The V and J ends lost 5 bases and 0 bases respectively, with 13 bases between them. In germline, CDR1 is GTSNPN, CDR2 SVGIG (reference sequence). The CDR3 DNA follows: TGTGCCTGGTTCACTTGGCGGGTGAACACTGAAGCTTTCTTT. It translates to CAWFTWRVNTEAFF. Full variable domain (rest looked up from reference TRBV30 and TRBJ1-1): SQTIHQWPATLVQPVGSPLSLECTVEGTSNPNLYWYRQAAGRGLQLLFYSVGIGQISSEVPQNLSASRPQDRQFILSSKKLLLSDSGFYLCAWFTWRVNTEAFFGQGTRLTVV.

The chain recombines TRBV29-1 with TRBJ2-1, with a weak D call TRBD1 (5 bases). V was pared by 4 bases and J by 6 bases, with 16 bases between. Germline CDR1 reads SQVTM; CDR2 reads ANQGSEA. The CDR3 extends over 14 amino acids. For the CDR3, the DNA is TGCAGCGTTGTGGGCAGGGTGGGGTTCAATGAGCAGTTCTTC. Protein: CSVVGRVGFNEQFF.

This clone showed up just a few times. The chain couples TRBV7-2 to TRBJ1-5; 9 bases match TRBD1. J was trimmed by 3 bases and V by 5 bases; bases with no gene match: 5. Germline CDR1 and CDR2: SGHTA and FQGNSA. The CDR3 runs to 15 residues. In DNA, the CDR3 is TGTGCCAGCAGCCAGGGACAGGGAAACAATCAGCCCCAGCATTTT. This codes for CASSQGQGNNQPQHF.

The chain couples TRBV5-1 to TRBJ2-2; TRBD1 matches 9 bases. CDR3 length: 19 amino acids. The germline CDR1 and CDR2 sequences are SGHRS and YFSETQ. The J segment lost 0 bases and the V segment lost 1 base, leaving 10 bases of the junction unmatched. The CDR3 bases are TGCGCCAGCAGCTTGTACCTAACCAGACAGGGGGCGAACACCGGGGAGCTGTTTTTT. It translates to CASSLYLTRQGANTGELFF.

The chain joins TRBV5-1 to TRBJ2-2; D not resolved. Germline CDR1 SGHRS, CDR2 YFSETQ. The V end lost 4 bases, the J end lost 1 base, and 8 bases lay between the germline ends. The CDR3 totals 14 residues. For the CDR3, the DNA is TGCGCCAGCAGCAGGCCAGAGAACACCGGGGAGCTGTTTTTT. It yields the protein CASSRPENTGELFF.

The chain recombines TRBV5-4 with TRBJ2-3; TRBD1 might be the D (5 bases). The V gene's germline CDR1 is SGHNT and CDR2 YYREEE (reference sequence). V gave up 9 bases and J gave up 4 bases, with 21 bases separating them. There are 15 residues in the CDR3. The CDR3: CATLPDPGIADTQYF. The CDR3 coding sequence is TGTGCCACCCTACCCGACCCAGGGATCGCAGATACGCAGTATTTT.

This clone was observed many times. In the same sample, other DNA sequences code for this CDR3. The gene calls are TRBV5-1 and TRBJ1-2, with D possibly TRBD1 on 5 matching bases. Germline V CDR1 and CDR2: SGHRS, YFSETQ. Trimming removed 0 bases from V and 2 bases from J, with 5 bases in between. The CDR3 is made up of 13 amino acids. CDR3 nucleotides: TGCGCCAGCAGCTTGGGGACAAACTATGGCTACACCTTC. It specifies CASSLGTNYGYTF.

V is TRBV29-1 and J is TRBJ2-7; 9 positions match TRBD1. V was pared by 7 bases and J by 3 bases, with 1 base of the junction left unmatched. CDR1 SQVTM and CDR2 ANQGSEA come from the germline V gene. This CDR3 comprises 11 residues. CDR3: CSADRGYEQYF. DNA for the CDR3: TGCAGCGCGGACAGGGGCTACGAGCAGTACTTC.

This clone came up once. V gene TRBV25-1 combines with J gene TRBJ1-2; 7 nucleotides match TRBD1. With 6 bases clipped from V and 4 bases from J, the junction kept 5 bases outside the gene matches. Germline CDR1 and CDR2: MGHDK and SYGVNS. The CDR3 is made up of 13 amino acids. Written as DNA, the CDR3 is TGTGCCAGCAGAGGACAGGAGGGCTATGGCTACACCTTC. Protein sequence: CASRGQEGYGYTF.

The rearrangement links TRBV28 to TRBJ2-3; D not certain. The ends were cut back, 10 bases at V and 8 bases at J, with 13 bases in the middle. CDR1 is MDHEN and CDR2 is SYDVKM in the germline V gene. The CDR3 is made up of 11 amino acids. The CDR3 protein is CATVIPGTQYF. The CDR3, as DNA: TGTGCCACCGTAATCCCGGGTACGCAGTATTTT. The whole variable domain, remainder taken from reference TRBV28 and TRBJ2-3, is DVKVTQSSRYLVKRTGEKVFLECVQDMDHENMFWYRQDPGLGLRLIYFSYDVKMKEKGDIPEGYSVSREKKERFSLILESASTNQTSMYLCATVIPGTQYFGPGTRLTVL.

The CDR3 reads CSVEELGYGYTF. The CDR3 region has the DNA TGCAGCGTTGAAGAACTCGGCTATGGCTACACCTTC. The chain combines TRBV29-1 with TRBJ1-2; no definite D call. Germline-derived CDR1 and CDR2 are SQVTM and ANQGSEA. V was cut by 0 bases and J by 4 bases, with 6 bases left in between. This CDR3 is 12 amino acids long.

This clone was detected only a few times. V usage is TRBV10-3 and J usage is TRBJ2-4, with D perhaps matching TRBD1 or TRBD2 (6 bases each). This CDR3 has 15 amino acids. V lost 2 bases, J lost 0 bases, and 8 bases lay in between. Germline assignment: CDR1 ENHRY and CDR2 SYGVKD. The CDR3 bases are TGTGCCATCAGTGAGCGGGGGCCAGCCAAAAACATTCAGTACTTC. This codes for CAISERGPAKNIQYF.

The J gene is TRBJ1-5, the V gene TRBV7-6; D is unclear. This CDR3 is 13 amino acids long. V was trimmed by 1 base and J by 4 bases, leaving 5 bases between them. Germline CDR1 reads SGHVS; CDR2 reads FNYEAQ. Written as DNA, the CDR3 is TGTGCCAGCAGCTTAGTACCTAATCAGCCCCAGCATTTT. Translation gives CASSLVPNQPQHF. The full variable domain, with the rest looked up from reference TRBV7-6 and TRBJ1-5, is GAGVSQSPRYKVTKRGQDVALRCDPISGHVSLYWYRQALGQGPEFLTYFNYEAQQDKSGLPNDRFSAERPEGSISTLTIQRTEQRDSAMYRCASSLVPNQPQHFGDGTRLSIL.

CDR3 DNA sequence: TGTGCCAGCAGCCAGACGAAGGCAGATACGCAGTATTTT. This codes for CASSQTKADTQYF. The V call is TRBV4-2, the J call TRBJ2-3; D unresolved. V dropped 3 bases and J dropped 4 bases, with 8 bases sitting between them. The germline V gene encodes CDR1 LGHNA and CDR2 YNFKEQ. The CDR3 runs to 13 residues.

This clone was seen only a few times. Here the CDR3 DNA reads TGTGCCAGCAGCTTAGGTGGGGTTCCCACCTATGGCTACACCTTC. This codes for CASSLGGVPTYGYTF. The genes are TRBV7-9 and TRBJ1-2, with D unresolved. Germline V lookup: CDR1 SEHNR, CDR2 FQNEAQ (reference sequence). This CDR3 spans 15 amino acids. Between the trimmed V and J ends, which lost 1 base and 4 bases, there was a span of 13 bases.

The V call is TRBV27, the J call TRBJ1-2, with a tentative D call TRBD1 (6 bases). This CDR3 is built from 16 residues. Germline-derived CDR1 and CDR2 are MNHEY and SMNVEV (reference sequence). The V end lost 4 bases, the J end lost 0 bases, and 15 bases lay between the germline ends. The chain's CDR3 is CASSSYRQASNYGYTF. In DNA, the CDR3 is TGTGCCAGCAGTTCCTACAGACAGGCATCTAACTATGGCTACACCTTC.

Note on this clone: The junction and the germline gene differ at one end; a read error may be behind it. The V and J genes are TRBV9 and TRBJ2-7; D not certain. CDR3 length: 15 residues. The germline V gene encodes CDR1 SGDLS and CDR2 YYNGEE. CDR3 DNA sequence: TGTGCCAGCACCGTAGGTTTGGACGGACCCCAGAAGCAGTACTTC. Its protein product is CASTVGLDGPQKQYF.

A word on this clone: In the same sample, other DNA sequences code for this CDR3. The J gene is TRBJ2-7, the V gene TRBV7-9; no definite D call. Germline assignment: CDR1 SEHNR and CDR2 FQNEAQ (reference sequence). The CDR3 is made up of 12 amino acids. Trimming left V 1 base short and J 4 bases short, with 5 bases between. CDR3: CASSLEVYEQYF. In DNA, the CDR3 is TGTGCCAGCAGCTTAGAAGTGTACGAGCAGTACTTC. The full variable domain, its missing parts supplied by reference TRBV7-9 and TRBJ2-7, is DTGVSQNPRHKITKRGQNVTFRCDPISEHNRLYWYRQTLGQGPEFLTYFQNEAQLEKSRLLSDRFSAERPKGSFSTLEIQRTEQGDSAMYLCASSLEVYEQYFGPGTRLTVT.